A single T cell receptor beta chain is shown here with its context. These data originate in a study of blood T cell repertoires in COVID-19. V lost 3 bases to trimming and J lost 10 bases; unmatched junction nucleotides: 10. The CDR3 runs 14 residues. Germline assignment: CDR1 DFQATT and CDR2 SNEGSKA (reference sequence). Produced via immunoSEQ multiplex PCR; TCRdb's table is partial and in-frame only. Of some 190,000 clones detected, around 79% appear once; the ten largest clones hold about an eighth. This clonotype was obtained from a woman in her 50s with acute or convalescent COVID-19. Material: peripheral blood. The chain links TRBV20-1 to TRBJ2-1; 9 bases agree with TRBD2. In DNA form, the CDR3 reads TGCAGTGCTAGTCTGCGGGGGGGGATTAGGGAGCAGTTCTTC. This sequence encodes CSASLRGGIREQFF.